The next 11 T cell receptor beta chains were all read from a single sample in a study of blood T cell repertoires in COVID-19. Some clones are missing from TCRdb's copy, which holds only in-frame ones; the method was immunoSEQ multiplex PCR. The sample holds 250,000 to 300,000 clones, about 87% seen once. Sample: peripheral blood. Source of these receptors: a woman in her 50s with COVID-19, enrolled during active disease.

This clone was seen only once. The CDR3 DNA reads as TGTGCCAGCAGCCCCCCCCCGACTAGCGGGAGTTCAGATACGCAGTATTTT. The encoded protein is CASSPPPTSGSSDTQYF. The chain carries TRBV7-6 and TRBJ2-3; 12 bases align to TRBD2. The CDR3 runs to 17 residues. Germline-derived CDR1 and CDR2 are SGHVS and FNYEAQ. J lost 4 bases, V lost 5 bases, and 10 bases had no gene match.

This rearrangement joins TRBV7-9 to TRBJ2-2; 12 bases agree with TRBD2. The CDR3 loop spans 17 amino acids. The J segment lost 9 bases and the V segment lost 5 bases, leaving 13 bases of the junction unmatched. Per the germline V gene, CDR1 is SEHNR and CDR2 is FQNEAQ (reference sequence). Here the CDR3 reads CASSQTQTSGSFRELFF. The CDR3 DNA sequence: TGTGCCAGCAGCCAGACCCAGACTAGCGGGAGTTTCCGGGAGCTGTTTTTT.

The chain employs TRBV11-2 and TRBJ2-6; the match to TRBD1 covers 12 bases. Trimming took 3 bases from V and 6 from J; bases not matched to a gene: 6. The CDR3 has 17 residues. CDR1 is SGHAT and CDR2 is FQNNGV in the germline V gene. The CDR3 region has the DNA TGTGCCAGCAGCTTCCGGGACAGGGGGCTTGCGGCCAACGTCCTGACTTTC. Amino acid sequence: CASSFRDRGLAANVLTF.

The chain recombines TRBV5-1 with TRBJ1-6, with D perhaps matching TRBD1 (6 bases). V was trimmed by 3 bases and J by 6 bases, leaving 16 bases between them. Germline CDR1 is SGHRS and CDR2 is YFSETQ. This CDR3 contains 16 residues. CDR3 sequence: CASSWTSGQINSPLHF. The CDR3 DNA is TGCGCCAGCAGCTGGACCTCCGGACAGATTAATTCACCCCTCCACTTT.

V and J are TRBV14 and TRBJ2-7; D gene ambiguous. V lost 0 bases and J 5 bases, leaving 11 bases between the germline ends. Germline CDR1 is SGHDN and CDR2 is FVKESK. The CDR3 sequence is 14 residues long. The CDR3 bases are TGTGCCAGCAGCCAAGATGCCATGATAGACGAGCAGTACTTC. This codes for CASSQDAMIDEQYF.

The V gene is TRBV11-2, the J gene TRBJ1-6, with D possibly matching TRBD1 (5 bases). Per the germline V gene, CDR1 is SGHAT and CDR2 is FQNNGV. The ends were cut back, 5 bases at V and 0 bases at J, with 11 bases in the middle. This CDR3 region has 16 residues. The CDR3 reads CASSQIDSSYNSPLHF. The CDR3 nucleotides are TGTGCCAGCAGCCAAATCGACAGCTCCTATAATTCACCCCTCCACTTT.

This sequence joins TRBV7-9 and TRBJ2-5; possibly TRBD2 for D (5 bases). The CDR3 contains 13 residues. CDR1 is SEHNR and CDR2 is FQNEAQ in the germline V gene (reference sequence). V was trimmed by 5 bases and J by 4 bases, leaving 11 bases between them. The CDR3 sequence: CASSLGVSETQYF. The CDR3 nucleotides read TGTGCCAGCAGCCTCGGGGTGTCAGAGACCCAGTACTTC.

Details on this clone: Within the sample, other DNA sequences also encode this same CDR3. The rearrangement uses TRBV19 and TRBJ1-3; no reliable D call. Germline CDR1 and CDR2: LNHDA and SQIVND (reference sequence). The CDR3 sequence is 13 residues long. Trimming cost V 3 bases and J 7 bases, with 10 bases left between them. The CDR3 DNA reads TGTGCCAGTAGTATTGGGAGTGGGAACACCATATATTTT. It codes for CASSIGSGNTIYF. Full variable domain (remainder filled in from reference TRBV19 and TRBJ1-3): DGGITQSPKYLFRKEGQNVTLSCEQNLNHDAMYWYRQDPGQGLRLIYYSQIVNDFQKGDIAEGYSVSREKKESFPLTVTSAQKNPTAFYLCASSIGSGNTIYFGEGSWLTVV.

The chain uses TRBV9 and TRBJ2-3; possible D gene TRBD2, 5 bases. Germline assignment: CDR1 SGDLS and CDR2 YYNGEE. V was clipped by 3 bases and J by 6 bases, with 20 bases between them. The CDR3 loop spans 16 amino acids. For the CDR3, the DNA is TGTGCCAGCAGCGGTGCTATAAGCATAGGCGGGGATACGCAGTATTTT. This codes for CASSGAISIGGDTQYF.

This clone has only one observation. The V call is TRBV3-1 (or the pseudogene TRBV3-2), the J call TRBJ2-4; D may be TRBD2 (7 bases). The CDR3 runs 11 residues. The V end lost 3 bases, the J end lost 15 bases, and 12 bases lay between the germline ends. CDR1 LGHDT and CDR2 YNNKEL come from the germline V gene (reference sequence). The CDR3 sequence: CASSHGGPTYF. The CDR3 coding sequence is TGTGCCAGCAGCCACGGGGGGCCGACGTACTTC.

Written as DNA, the CDR3 is TGTGCCAGTAGCCCACTAGCGGAAATCTCCTACAATGAGCAGTTCTTC. Its translation is CASSPLAEISYNEQFF. This sequence joins TRBV19 and TRBJ2-1; 8 positions match TRBD2. This CDR3 has 16 amino acids. Trimming took 6 bases from V and 0 from J; bases not matched to a gene: 7. The V gene's germline CDR1 is LNHDA and CDR2 SQIVND (reference sequence).